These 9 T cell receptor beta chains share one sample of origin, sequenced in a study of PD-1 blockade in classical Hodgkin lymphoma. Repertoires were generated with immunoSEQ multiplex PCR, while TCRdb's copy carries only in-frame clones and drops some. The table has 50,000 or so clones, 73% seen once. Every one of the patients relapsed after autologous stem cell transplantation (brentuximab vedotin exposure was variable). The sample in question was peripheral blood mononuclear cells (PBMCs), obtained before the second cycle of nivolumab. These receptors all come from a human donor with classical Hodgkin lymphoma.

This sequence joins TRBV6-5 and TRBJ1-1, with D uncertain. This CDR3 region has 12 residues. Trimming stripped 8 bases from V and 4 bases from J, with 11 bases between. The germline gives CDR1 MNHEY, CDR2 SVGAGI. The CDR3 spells CASSGSTTEAFF. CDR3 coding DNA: TGTGCCAGCTCGGGGTCGACCACTGAAGCTTTCTTT.

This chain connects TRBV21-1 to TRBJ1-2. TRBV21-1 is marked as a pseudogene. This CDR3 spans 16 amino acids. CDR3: CASTGVVKEGGYGYTF. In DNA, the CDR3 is TGTGCCAGCACCGGAGTAGTAAAGGAGGGGGGGTATGGCTACACCTTC.

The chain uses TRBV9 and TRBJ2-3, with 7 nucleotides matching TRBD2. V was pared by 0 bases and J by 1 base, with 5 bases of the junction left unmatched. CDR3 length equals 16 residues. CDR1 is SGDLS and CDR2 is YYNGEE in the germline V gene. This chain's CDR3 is CASSVGLAVGTDTQYF. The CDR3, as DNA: TGTGCCAGCAGCGTAGGCCTAGCGGTGGGCACAGATACGCAGTATTTT. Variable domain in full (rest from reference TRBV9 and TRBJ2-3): DSGVTQTPKHLITATGQRVTLRCSPRSGDLSVYWYQQSLDQGLQFLIQYYNGEERAKGNILERFSAQQFPDLHSELNLSSLELGDSALYFCASSVGLAVGTDTQYFGPGTRLTVL.

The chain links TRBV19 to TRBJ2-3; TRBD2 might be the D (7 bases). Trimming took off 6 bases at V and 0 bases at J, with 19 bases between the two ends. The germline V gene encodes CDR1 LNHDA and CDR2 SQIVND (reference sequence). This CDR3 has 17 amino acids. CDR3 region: CASSLVRGASSTDTQYF. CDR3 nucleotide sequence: TGTGCCAGTAGCCTCGTTCGGGGGGCCTCTAGCACAGATACGCAGTATTTT. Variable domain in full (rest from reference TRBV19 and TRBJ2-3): DGGITQSPKYLFRKEGQNVTLSCEQNLNHDAMYWYRQDPGQGLRLIYYSQIVNDFQKGDIAEGYSVSREKKESFPLTVTSAQKNPTAFYLCASSLVRGASSTDTQYFGPGTRLTVL.

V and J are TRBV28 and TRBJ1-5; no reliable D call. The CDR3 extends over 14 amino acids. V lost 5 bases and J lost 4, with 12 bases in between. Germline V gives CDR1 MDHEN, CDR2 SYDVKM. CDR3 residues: CASSPRPRNQPQHF. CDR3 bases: TGTGCCAGCAGTCCACGGCCCAGAAATCAGCCCCAGCATTTT.

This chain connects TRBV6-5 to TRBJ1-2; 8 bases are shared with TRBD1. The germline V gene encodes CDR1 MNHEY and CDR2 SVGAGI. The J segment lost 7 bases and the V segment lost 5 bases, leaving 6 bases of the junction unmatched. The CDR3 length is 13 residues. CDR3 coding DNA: TGTGCCAGCAGTACTGGACAGGGTGGTGGCTACACCTTC. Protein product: CASSTGQGGGYTF.

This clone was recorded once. CDR3 sequence: CASSFGSNQPQHF. CDR3 DNA sequence: TGTGCCAGCAGCTTTGGTAGCAATCAGCCCCAGCATTTT. The rearrangement links TRBV7-9 to TRBJ1-5; no definite D call. Trimming shortened V by 3 bases and J by 0 bases, and 3 bases separated the two germline ends. CDR1 and CDR2 (germline): SEHNR, FQNEAQ (reference sequence). This CDR3 spans 13 amino acids. Full variable domain (outside the CDR3, taken from reference TRBV7-9 and TRBJ1-5): DTGVSQNPRHKITKRGQNVTFRCDPISEHNRLYWYRQTLGQGPEFLTYFQNEAQLEKSRLLSDRFSAERPKGSFSTLEIQRTEQGDSAMYLCASSFGSNQPQHFGDGTRLSIL.

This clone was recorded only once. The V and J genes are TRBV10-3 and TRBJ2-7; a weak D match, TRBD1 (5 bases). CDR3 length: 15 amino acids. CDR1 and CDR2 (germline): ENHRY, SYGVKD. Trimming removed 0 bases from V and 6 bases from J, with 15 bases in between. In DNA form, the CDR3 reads TGTGCCATCAGTGAGTCGACGGCAGGGCGTATCGAGCAGTACTTC. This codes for CAISESTAGRIEQYF.

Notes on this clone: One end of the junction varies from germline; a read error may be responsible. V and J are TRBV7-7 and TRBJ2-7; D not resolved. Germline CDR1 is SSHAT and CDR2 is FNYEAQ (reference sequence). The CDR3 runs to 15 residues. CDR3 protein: CASSLGQGDSYEQYF. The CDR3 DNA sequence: TGTGCTAGCAGCTTAGGGCAAGGCGACTCCTACGAGCAGTACTTC.